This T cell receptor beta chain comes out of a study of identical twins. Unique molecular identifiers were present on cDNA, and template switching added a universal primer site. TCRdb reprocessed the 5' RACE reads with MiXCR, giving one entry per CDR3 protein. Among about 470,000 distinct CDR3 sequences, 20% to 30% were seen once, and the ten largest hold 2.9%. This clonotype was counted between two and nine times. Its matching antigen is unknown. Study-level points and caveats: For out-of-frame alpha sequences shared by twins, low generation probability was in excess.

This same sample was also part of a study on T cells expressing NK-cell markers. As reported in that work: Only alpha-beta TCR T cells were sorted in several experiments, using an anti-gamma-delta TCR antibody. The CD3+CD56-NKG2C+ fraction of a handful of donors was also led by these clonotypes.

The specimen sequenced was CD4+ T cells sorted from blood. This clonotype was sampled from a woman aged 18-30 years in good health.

The CDR3 spells CASSQGQGAGYGYTF. In DNA form, the CDR3 reads TGTGCCAGCAGCCAGGGACAGGGGGCAGGCTATGGCTACACCTTC. The J gene is TRBJ1-2, the V gene TRBV3-1; 12 bases are a match to TRBD1. CDR1 LGHDT and CDR2 YNNKEL come from the germline V gene (reference sequence). The CDR3 extends over 15 amino acids. V dropped 3 bases and J dropped 4; count of bases not matched to a gene: 3.